The rows below give T cell receptor beta chains drawn from one sample of a study of T cell repertoires in cytomegalovirus infection. TCRdb re-analysed the reads in MiXCR, keeping a single row per CDR3 protein. The repertoire consists of 560,000 or so distinct CDR3 sequences, with 16% occurring once and the leading ten covering more than 20%. Source material: CD8+ T cells from PBMCs. The origin of the receptors is a human donor in good health (CMV status not recorded). Some clones in this sample may be carry-over from other donors' samples. Both conserved end residues are trimmed from each CDR3. Each record gives: J gene, V gene, CDR3 protein.

j_gene: TRBJ2-3
v_gene: TRBV28
CDR3aa: ASSRQYPTGTDTQY

j_gene: TRBJ2-1
v_gene: TRBV11-2
CDR3aa: ASSRTGRTYNEQF

j_gene: TRBJ1-1
v_gene: TRBV5-4
CDR3aa: ASSLNRGNTEAF

j_gene: TRBJ1-1
v_gene: TRBV7-8
CDR3aa: ASSAGYSEAF

j_gene: TRBJ2-4
v_gene: TRBV28
CDR3aa: ASSPTRLAGAAKNIQY

j_gene: TRBJ1-1
v_gene: TRBV6-1
CDR3aa: ASTEGRAHTEAF

j_gene: TRBJ1-2
v_gene: TRBV5-4
CDR3aa: ASSLWDTGLYYGYT

j_gene: TRBJ1-5
v_gene: TRBV6-2/TRBV6-3
CDR3aa: ASSYSPQGAQPQH

j_gene: TRBJ1-6
v_gene: TRBV24-1
CDR3aa: ATSDFGRGVTSPLH

j_gene: TRBJ2-7
v_gene: TRBV4-1
CDR3aa: ASSQDQGQGYYEQY

j_gene: TRBJ2-7
v_gene: TRBV7-9
CDR3aa: ASSLGPRRQDYEQY

j_gene: TRBJ2-2
v_gene: TRBV7-9
CDR3aa: ASSLFPPGTVLTGELF

j_gene: TRBJ1-2
v_gene: TRBV27
CDR3aa: ASSPSLNNYGYT

j_gene: TRBJ2-1
v_gene: TRBV9
CDR3aa: ASSVGGATEQF

j_gene: TRBJ2-3
v_gene: TRBV5-1
CDR3aa: ASKKDRGLSTDTQY

j_gene: TRBJ1-1
v_gene: TRBV19
CDR3aa: ASSIQGRRPPEAF

j_gene: TRBJ2-3
v_gene: TRBV7-3
CDR3aa: ASSGGGAYTQY

j_gene: TRBJ2-4
v_gene: TRBV30
CDR3aa: AGRGYTKNIQY

j_gene: TRBJ2-3
v_gene: TRBV7-9
CDR3aa: ASSDPPSWTLGTDTQY

j_gene: TRBJ1-5
v_gene: TRBV27
CDR3aa: ASSLSPQVSNQPQH

j_gene: TRBJ1-5
v_gene: TRBV28
CDR3aa: ASSLRQDFGQPQH

j_gene: TRBJ2-7
v_gene: TRBV7-9
CDR3aa: ASSGGGGDQFYEQY